The present entry profiles one T cell receptor beta chain with its context. This specimen comes from a study of control samples from healthy donors and cancer patients. TCRdb's copy holds only in-frame clones and misses some; the assay was immunoSEQ multiplex PCR. The table includes approximately 140,000 clones, roughly 93% detected once. Sample: blood. This receptor was obtained from a man aged 18 to 30 in good health.

CDR3 nucleotides: TGTGCCAGCAGTTTCCCCTCGGGGCCGGGTCGGAGCAATGAGCAGTTCTTC. It translates to CASSFPSGPGRSNEQFF. The chain has TRBV27 and TRBJ2-1, with D possibly called TRBD1 or TRBD2 (5 bases each). The CDR3 runs 17 residues. V lost 3 bases, J lost 6 bases, and 21 bases lay in between. Germline V gene data show CDR1 as MNHEY and CDR2 as SMNVEV (reference sequence).